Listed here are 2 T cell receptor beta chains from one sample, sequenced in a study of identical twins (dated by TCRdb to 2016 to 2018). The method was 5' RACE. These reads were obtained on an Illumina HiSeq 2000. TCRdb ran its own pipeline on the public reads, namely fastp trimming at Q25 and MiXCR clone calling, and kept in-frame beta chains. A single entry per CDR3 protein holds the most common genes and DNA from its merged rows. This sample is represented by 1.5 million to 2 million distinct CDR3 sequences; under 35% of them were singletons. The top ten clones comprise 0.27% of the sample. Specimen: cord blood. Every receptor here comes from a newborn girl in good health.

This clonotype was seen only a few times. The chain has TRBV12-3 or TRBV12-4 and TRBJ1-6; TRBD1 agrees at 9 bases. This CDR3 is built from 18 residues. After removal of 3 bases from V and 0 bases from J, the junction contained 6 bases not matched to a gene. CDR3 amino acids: CASSFLTGGNSYNSPLHF. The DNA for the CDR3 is TGTGCCAGCAGTTTCCTGACAGGGGGAAACTCCTATAATTCACCCCTCCACTTT.

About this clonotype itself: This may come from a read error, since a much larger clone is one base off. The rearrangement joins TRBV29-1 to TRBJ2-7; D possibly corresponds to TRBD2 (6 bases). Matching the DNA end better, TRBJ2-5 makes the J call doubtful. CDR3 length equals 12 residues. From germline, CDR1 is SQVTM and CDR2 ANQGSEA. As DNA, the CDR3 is TGCAGCGTTGTCGGGGGAGAAGGGACCCAGTACTTC. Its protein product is CSVVGGEGTQYF.